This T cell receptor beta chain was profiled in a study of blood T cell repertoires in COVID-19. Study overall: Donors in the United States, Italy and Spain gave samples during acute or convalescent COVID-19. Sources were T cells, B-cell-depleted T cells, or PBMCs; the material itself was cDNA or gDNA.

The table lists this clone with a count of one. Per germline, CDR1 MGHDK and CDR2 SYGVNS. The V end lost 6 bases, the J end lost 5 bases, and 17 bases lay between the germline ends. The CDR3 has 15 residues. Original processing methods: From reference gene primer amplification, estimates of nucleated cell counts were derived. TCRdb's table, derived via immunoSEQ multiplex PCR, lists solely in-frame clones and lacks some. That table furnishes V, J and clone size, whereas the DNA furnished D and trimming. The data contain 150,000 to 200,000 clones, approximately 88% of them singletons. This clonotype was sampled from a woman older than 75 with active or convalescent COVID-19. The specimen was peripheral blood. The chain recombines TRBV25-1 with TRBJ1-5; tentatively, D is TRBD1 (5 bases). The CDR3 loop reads CASSPRGVTHQPQHF. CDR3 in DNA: TGTGCCAGCAGCCCTCGGGGGGTTACGCATCAGCCCCAGCATTTT.